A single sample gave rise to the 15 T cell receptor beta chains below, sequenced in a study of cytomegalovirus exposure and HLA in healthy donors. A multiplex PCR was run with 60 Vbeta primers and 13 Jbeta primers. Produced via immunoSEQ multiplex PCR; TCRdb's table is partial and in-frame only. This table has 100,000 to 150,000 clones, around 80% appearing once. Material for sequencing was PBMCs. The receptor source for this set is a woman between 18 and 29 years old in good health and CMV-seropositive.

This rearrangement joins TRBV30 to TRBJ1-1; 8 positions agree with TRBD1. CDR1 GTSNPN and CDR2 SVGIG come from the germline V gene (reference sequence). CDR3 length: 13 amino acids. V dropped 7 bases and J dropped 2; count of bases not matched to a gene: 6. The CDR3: CASRTGFNTEAFF. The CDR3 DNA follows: TGTGCCTCGCGGACAGGGTTTAACACTGAAGCTTTCTTT.

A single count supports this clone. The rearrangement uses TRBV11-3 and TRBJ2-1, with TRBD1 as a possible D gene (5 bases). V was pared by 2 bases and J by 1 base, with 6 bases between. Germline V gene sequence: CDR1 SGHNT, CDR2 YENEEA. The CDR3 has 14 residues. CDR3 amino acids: CASSLQGSYNEQFF. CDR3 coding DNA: TGTGCCAGCAGCTTACAGGGTTCCTACAATGAGCAGTTCTTC.

CDR3 amino acids: CASSLRQGGRETQYF. The DNA of the CDR3 is TGTGCCAGCAGCCTCCGACAGGGGGGCAGGGAGACCCAGTACTTC. V and J are TRBV13 and TRBJ2-5; TRBD1 matches 9 bases. CDR1 is PRHDT, CDR2 FYEKMQ, per germline (reference sequence). The CDR3 loop spans 15 amino acids. V trimming: 5 bases; J trimming: 5 bases; junction bases outside the gene matches: 9.

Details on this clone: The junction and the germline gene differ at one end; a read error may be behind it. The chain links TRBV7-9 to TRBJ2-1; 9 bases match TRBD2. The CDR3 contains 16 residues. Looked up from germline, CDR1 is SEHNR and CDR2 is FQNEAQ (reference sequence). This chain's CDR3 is CASRPSGGYSYNERFF. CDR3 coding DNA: TGTGCCAGCAGACCCAGCGGGGGGTACTCCTACAATGAGCGGTTCTTC.

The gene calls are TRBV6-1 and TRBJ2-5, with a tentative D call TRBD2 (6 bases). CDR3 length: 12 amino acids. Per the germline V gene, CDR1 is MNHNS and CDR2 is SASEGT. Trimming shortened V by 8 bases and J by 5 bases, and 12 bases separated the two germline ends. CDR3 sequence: CASGGGWETQYF. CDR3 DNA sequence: TGTGCCAGCGGTGGAGGGTGGGAGACCCAGTACTTC.

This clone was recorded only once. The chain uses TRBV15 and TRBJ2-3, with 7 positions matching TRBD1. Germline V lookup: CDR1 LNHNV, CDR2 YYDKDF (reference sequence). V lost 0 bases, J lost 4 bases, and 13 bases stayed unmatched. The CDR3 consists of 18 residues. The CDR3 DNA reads TGTGCCACCAGCAGAGATATTGTGACAGGGTCGCTCCCAGATACGCAGTATTTT. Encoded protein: CATSRDIVTGSLPDTQYF.

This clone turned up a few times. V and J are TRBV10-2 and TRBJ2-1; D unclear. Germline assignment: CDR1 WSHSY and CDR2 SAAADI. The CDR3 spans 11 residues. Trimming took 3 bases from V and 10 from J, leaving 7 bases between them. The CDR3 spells CASSDGFEQFF. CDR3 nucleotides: TGCGCCAGCAGTGACGGGTTCGAGCAGTTCTTC.

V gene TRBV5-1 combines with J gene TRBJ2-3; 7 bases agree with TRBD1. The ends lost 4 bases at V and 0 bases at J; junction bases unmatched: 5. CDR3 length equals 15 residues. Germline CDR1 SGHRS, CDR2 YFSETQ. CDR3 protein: CASSPTGLSTDTQYF. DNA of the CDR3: TGCGCCAGCAGCCCGACAGGGCTTAGCACAGATACGCAGTATTTT.

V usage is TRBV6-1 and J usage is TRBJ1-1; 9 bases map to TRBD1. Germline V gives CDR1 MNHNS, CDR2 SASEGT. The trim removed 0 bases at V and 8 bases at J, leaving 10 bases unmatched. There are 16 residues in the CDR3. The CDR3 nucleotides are TGTGCCAGCAGTGAAGCGACAAACAGGGGGCAAGTCGAAGCTTTCTTT. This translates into CASSEATNRGQVEAFF.

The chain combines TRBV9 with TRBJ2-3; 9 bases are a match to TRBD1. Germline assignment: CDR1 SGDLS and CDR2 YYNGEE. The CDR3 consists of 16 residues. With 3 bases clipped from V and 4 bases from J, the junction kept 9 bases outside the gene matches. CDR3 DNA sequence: TGTGCCAGCAGCGAGTCCGGGACAGGGTATCCAGATACGCAGTATTTT. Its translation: CASSESGTGYPDTQYF.

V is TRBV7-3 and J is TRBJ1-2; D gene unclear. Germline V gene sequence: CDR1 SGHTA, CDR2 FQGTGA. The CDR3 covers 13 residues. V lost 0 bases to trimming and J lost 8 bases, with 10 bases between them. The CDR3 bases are TGTGCCAGCAGCTTAACCCTCCACGAGGGCTACACCTTC. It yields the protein CASSLTLHEGYTF.

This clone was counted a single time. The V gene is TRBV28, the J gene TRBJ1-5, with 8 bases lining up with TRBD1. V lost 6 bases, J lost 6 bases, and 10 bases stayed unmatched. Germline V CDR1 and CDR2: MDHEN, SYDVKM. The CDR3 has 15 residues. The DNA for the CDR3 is TGTGCCAGCAGGCCCGGACAGGGTCATACTCAGCCCCAGCATTTT. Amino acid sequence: CASRPGQGHTQPQHF.

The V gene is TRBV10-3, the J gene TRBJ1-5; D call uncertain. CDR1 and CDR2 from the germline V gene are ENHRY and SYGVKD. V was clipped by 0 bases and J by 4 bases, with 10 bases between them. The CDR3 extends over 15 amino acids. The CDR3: CAISESVDGNQPQHF. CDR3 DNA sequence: TGTGCCATCAGTGAGTCAGTCGACGGGAATCAGCCCCAGCATTTT.

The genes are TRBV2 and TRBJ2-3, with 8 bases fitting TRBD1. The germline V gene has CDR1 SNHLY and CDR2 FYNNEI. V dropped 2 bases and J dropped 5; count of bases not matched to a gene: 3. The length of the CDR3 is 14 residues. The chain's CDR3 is CASSEQGAQDTQYF. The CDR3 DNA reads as TGTGCCAGCAGTGAACAGGGGGCGCAAGATACGCAGTATTTT.

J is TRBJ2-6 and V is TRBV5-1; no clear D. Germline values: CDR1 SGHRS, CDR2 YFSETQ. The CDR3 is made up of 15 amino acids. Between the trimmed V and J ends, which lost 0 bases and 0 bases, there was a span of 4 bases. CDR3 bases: TGCGCCAGCAGCTTGGACACCTCTGGGGCCAACGTCCTGACTTTC. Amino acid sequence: CASSLDTSGANVLTF. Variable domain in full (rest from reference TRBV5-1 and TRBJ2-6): KAGVTQTPRYLIKTRGQQVTLSCSPISGHRSVSWYQQTPGQGLQFLFEYFSETQRNKGNFPGRFSGRQFSNSRSEMNVSTLELGDSALYLCASSLDTSGANVLTFGAGSRLTVL.